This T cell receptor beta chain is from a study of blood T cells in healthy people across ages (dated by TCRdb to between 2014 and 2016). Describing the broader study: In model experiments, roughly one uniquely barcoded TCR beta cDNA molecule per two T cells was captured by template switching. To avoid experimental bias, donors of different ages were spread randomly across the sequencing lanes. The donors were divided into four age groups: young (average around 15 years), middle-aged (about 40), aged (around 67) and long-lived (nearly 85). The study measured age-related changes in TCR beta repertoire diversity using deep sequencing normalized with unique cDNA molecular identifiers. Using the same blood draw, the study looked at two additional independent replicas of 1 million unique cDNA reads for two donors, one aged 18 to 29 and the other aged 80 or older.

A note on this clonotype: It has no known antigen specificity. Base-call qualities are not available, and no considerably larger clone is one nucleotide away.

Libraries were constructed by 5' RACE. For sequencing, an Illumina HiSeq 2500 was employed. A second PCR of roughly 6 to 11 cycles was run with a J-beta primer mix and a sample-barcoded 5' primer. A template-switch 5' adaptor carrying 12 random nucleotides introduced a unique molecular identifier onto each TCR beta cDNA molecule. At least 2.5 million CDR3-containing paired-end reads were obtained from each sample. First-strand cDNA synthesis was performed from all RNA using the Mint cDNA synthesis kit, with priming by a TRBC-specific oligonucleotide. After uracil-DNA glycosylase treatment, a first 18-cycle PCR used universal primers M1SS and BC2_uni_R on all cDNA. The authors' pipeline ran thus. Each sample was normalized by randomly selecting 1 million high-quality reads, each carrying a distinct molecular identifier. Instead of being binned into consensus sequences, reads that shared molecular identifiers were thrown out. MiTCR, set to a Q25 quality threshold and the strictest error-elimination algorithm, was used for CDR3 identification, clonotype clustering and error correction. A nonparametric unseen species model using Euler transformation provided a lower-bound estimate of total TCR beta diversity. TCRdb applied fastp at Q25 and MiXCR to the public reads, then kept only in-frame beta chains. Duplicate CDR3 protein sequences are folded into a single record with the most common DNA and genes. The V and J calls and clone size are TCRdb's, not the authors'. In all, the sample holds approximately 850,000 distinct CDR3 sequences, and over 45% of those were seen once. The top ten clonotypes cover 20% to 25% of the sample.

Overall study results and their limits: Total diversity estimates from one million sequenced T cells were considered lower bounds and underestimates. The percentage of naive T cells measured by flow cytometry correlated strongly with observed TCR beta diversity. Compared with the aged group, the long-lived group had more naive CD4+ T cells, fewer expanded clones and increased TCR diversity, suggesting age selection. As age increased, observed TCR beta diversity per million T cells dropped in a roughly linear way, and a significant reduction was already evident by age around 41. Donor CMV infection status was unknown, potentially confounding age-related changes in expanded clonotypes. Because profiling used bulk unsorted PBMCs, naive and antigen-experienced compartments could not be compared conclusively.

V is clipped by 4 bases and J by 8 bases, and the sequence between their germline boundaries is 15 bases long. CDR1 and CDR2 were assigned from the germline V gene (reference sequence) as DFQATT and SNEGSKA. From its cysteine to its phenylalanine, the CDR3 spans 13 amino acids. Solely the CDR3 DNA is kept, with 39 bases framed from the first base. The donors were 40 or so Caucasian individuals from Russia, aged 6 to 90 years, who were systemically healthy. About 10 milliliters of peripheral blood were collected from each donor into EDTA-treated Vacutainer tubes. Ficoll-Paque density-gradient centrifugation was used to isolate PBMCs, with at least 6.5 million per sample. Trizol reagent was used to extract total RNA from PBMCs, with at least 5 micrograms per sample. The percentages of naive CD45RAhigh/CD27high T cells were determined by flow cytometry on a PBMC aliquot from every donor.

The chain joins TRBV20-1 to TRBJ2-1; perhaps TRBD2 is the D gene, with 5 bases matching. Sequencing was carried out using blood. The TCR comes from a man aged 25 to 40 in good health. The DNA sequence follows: TGCAGTGCTAAGAGGATAGCGATGGATGAGCAGTTCTTC. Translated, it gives CSAKRIAMDEQFF.